The source of this T cell receptor (beta chain) is a study of blood T cell repertoires in COVID-19. Study summary: COVID-19 samples collected from the United States, Italy and Spain covered acute and convalescent phases. The cDNA or gDNA used as material had been derived from T cells, B-cell-depleted T cells, or PBMCs.

Under the authors' procedure: Estimated nucleated cell counts came from reference gene primer amplification. Sequenced by immunoSEQ multiplex PCR; TCRdb stores in-frame clones only, minus some. The DNA was the basis for D and trimming; V, J and clone size are from that table. This table has 50,000 to 70,000 clones, about 86% appearing once. The material sequenced was peripheral blood. This TCR was recovered from a man between 45 and 60 years old with active COVID-19.

In DNA form, the CDR3 reads TGTGCCAGCAGTGAAGACAGGGACACTGAAGCTTTCTTT. Translating gives CASSEDRDTEAFF. The chain has TRBV2 and TRBJ1-1, with D possibly matching TRBD1 (6 bases). CDR1 and CDR2 from the germline V gene are SNHLY and FYNNEI. Trimming shortened V by 1 base and J by 3 bases, and 6 bases separated the two germline ends. The CDR3 runs to 13 residues. The whole variable domain, remainder taken from reference TRBV2 and TRBJ1-1, is EPEVTQTPSHQVTQMGQEVILRCVPISNHLYFYWYRQILGQKVEFLVSFYNNEISEKSEIFDDQFSVERPDGSNFTLKIRSTKLEDSAMYFCASSEDRDTEAFFGQGTRLTVV.